The 9 T cell receptor beta chains below come from one sample, sequenced in a study of CD8 T cells in Susac syndrome. RNA amounts of 0.5 to 1 ug underwent reverse transcription with random hexamers. TCRdb fed the immunoSEQ multiplex PCR reads into MiXCR, producing one record per CDR3 protein. The table lists roughly 200,000 distinct CDR3 sequences, about 94% of them singletons. The sequencing input was CD4+ T cells from PBMCs. The receptors shown here come from a human donor with Susac syndrome.

The chain has TRBV7-9 and TRBJ1-2; TRBD1 agrees at 9 bases. This CDR3 is 16 amino acids long. CDR1 and CDR2 (germline): SEHNR, FQNEAQ (reference sequence). V lost 0 bases to trimming and J lost 7 bases; unmatched junction nucleotides: 9. The CDR3 spells CASSLARGQGVGGYTF. CDR3 DNA: TGTGCCAGCAGCTTAGCGAGGGGACAGGGCGTCGGTGGCTACACCTTC.

V gene TRBV6-2 or TRBV6-3 combines with J gene TRBJ2-5; 8 bases align to TRBD1. The germline V gene encodes CDR1 MNHEY and CDR2 SVGEGT. The CDR3 has 15 amino acids. The trim removed 6 bases at V and 2 bases at J, leaving 8 bases unmatched. For the CDR3, the DNA is TGTGCCAGCAGCCCCAGGGGGCGGATACAAGAGACCCAGTACTTC. It encodes CASSPRGRIQETQYF.

The chain has TRBV6-5 and TRBJ2-7; 15 bases agree with TRBD2. The CDR3 has 16 amino acids. With 2 bases clipped from V and 4 bases from J, the junction kept 3 bases outside the gene matches. In germline, CDR1 is MNHEY, CDR2 SVGAGI. The DNA for the CDR3 is TGTGCCAGCAGTTACGGCGGGACTAGCGGGGGGTACGAGCAGTACTTC. Its translation: CASSYGGTSGGYEQYF.

The V gene is TRBV28, the J gene TRBJ1-1; unclear D gene. Per the germline V gene, CDR1 is MDHEN and CDR2 is SYDVKM. The CDR3 covers 15 residues. The V end lost 3 bases, the J end lost 0 bases, and 11 bases lay between the germline ends. The CDR3 sequence: CASSLLPAMNTEAFF. The CDR3, as DNA: TGTGCCAGCAGTTTGCTGCCGGCGATGAACACTGAAGCTTTCTTT.

This clonotype came up once. The J gene is TRBJ1-2, the V gene TRBV3-1, with D possibly being TRBD1 (6 bases). CDR1 is LGHDT and CDR2 is YNNKEL in the germline V gene (reference sequence). The CDR3 covers 13 residues. V lost 1 base and J lost 13, with 16 bases in between. CDR3 amino acids: CASSQVWTAPTTF. CDR3 nucleotides: TGTGCCAGCAGCCAAGTTTGGACAGCACCTACCACCTTC.

The rearrangement links TRBV18 to TRBJ1-2; D ambiguous. Trimming pared 3 bases from V and 5 bases from J, leaving 13 bases between. There are 14 residues in the CDR3. Germline V lookup: CDR1 KGHSH, CDR2 LQKENI. CDR3 sequence (DNA): TGTGCCAGCTCACCGGACGGAGTGTCATATGGCTACACCTTC. The encoded protein is CASSPDGVSYGYTF. Full variable domain (rest looked up from reference TRBV18 and TRBJ1-2): NAGVMQNPRHLVRRRGQEARLRCSPMKGHSHVYWYRQLPEEGLKFMVYLQKENIIDESGMPKERFSAEFPKEGPSILRIQQVVRGDSAAYFCASSPDGVSYGYTFGSGTRLTVV.

The V and J genes are TRBV5-1 and TRBJ2-5; no firm D call. Germline-derived CDR1 and CDR2 are SGHRS and YFSETQ. Trimming took off 5 bases at V and 1 base at J, with 12 bases between the two ends. This CDR3 comprises 14 residues. The CDR3 reads CASRETGFQETQYF. CDR3 nucleotide sequence: TGCGCCAGCAGGGAAACGGGTTTCCAAGAGACCCAGTACTTC.

This chain uses TRBV3-1 with TRBJ2-1; D is tentatively TRBD1 or TRBD2 (5 bases each). The CDR3 has 14 amino acids. Deletions cut 3 bases from V and 8 bases from J, with 14 bases between. Germline V CDR1 and CDR2: LGHDT, YNNKEL (reference sequence). The chain's CDR3 is CASSQGPQRHEQFF. The CDR3 coding sequence is TGTGCCAGCAGCCAGGGACCCCAGCGCCATGAGCAGTTCTTC.

This clonotype came up once. The chain couples TRBV6-2 or TRBV6-3 to TRBJ1-6, with D maybe TRBD1 (5 bases). Trimming pared 6 bases from V and 7 bases from J, leaving 10 bases between. The CDR3 length is 13 residues. Germline values: CDR1 MNHEY, CDR2 SVGEGT. The CDR3 DNA is TGTGCCAGCAGCCCAGCAGGGAATTCACCCCTCCACTTT. This codes for CASSPAGNSPLHF.